This T cell receptor (beta chain) was identified during a study of blood T cell repertoires in COVID-19. Germline V gene data show CDR1 as LGHDT and CDR2 as YNNKEL (reference sequence). V shed 1 base and J shed 13 bases, with 18 bases lying between them. The CDR3 is 14 residues long. Sequencing used immunoSEQ multiplex PCR; TCRdb keeps in-frame clones, though not all of them. There are roughly 180,000 clones in the sample; about four fifths occur only once, and 11% lies in the top ten. The sequenced sample consisted of peripheral blood. The receptor's source is a woman in her forties with COVID-19, enrolled during active disease. The rearrangement joins TRBV3-1 (or the pseudogene TRBV3-2) to TRBJ2-3, with a weak D call TRBD2 (6 bases). The CDR3 DNA reads TGTGCCAGCAGCCAAGGTGCGGCCGGAGGAGGGAAGTATTTT. It codes for CASSQGAAGGGKYF.